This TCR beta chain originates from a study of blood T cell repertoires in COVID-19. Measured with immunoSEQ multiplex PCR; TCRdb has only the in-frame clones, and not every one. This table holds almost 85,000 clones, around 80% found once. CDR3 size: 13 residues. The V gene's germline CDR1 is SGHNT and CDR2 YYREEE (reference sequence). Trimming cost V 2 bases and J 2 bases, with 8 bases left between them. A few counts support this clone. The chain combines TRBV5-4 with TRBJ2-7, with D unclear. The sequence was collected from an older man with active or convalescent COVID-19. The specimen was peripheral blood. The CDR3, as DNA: TGTGCCAGCAGCTTCGGTGAAACCTACGAGCAGTACTTC. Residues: CASSFGETYEQYF.